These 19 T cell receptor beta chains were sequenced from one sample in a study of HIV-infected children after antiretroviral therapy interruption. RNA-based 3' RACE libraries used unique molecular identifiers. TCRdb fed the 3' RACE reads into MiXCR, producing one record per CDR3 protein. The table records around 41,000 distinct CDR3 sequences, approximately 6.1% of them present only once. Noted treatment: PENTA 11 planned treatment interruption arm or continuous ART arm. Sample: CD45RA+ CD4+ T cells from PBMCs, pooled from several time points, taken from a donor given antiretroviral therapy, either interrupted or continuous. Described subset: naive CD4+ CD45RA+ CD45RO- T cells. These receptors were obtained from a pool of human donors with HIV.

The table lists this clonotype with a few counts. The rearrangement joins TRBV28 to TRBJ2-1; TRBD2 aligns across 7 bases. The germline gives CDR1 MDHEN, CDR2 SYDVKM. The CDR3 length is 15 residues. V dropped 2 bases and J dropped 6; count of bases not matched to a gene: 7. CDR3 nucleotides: TGTGCCAGCAGTTTACTAAGCGGGAATCGCAATGAGCAGTTCTTC. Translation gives CASSLLSGNRNEQFF.

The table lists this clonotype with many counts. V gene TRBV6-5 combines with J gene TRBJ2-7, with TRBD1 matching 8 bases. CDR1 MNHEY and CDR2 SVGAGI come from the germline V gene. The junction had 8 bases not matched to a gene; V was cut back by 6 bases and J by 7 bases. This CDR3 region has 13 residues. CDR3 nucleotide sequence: TGTGCCAGCAGGTCGGGACAGGTCGGAGAGCAGTACTTC. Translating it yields CASRSGQVGEQYF.

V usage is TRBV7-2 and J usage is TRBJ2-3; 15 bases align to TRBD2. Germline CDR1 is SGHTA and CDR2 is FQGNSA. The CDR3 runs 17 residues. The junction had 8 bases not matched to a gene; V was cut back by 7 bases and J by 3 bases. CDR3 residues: CASKRPGLAGGTDTQYF. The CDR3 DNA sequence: TGTGCCAGCAAGCGTCCGGGACTAGCGGGGGGTACAGATACGCAGTATTTT.

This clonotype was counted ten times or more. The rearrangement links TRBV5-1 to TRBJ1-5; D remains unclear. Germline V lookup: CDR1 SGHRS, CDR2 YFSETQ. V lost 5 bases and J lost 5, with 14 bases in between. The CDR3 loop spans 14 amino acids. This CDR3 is CASREGHLDQPQHF. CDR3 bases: TGCGCCAGCAGAGAGGGCCACCTAGATCAGCCCCAGCATTTT.

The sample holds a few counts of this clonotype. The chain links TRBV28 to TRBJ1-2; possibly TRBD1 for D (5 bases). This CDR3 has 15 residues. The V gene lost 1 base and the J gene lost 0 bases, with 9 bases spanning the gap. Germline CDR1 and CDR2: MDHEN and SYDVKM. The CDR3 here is CASSLSGGTNYGYTF. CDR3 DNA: TGTGCCAGCAGTTTATCGGGGGGGACTAACTATGGCTACACCTTC.

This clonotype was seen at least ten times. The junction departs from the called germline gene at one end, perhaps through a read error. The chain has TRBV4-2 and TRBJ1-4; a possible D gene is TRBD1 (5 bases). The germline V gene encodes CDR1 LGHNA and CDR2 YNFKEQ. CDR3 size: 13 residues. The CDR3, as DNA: TGTGCCAGCAGCCAGGACATCAACGAAAGATTATTTTTC. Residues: CASSQDINERLFF.

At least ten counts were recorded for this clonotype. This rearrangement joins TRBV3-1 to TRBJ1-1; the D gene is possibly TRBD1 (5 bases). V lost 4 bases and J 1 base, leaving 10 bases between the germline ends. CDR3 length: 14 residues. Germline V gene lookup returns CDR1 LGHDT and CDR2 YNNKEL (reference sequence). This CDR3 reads CASSPFGTNTEAFF. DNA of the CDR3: TGTGCCAGCAGCCCGTTTGGGACGAACACTGAAGCTTTCTTT.

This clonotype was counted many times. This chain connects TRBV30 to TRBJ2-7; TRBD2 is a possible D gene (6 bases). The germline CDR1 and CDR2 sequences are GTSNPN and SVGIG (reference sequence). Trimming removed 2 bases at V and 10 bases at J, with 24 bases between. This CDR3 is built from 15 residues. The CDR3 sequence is CAWSLELGGSYEQYF. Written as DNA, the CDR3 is TGTGCCTGGAGTCTAGAGCTGGGGGGTTCCTATGAACAGTACTTC. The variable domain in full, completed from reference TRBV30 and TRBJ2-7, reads SQTIHQWPATLVQPVGSPLSLECTVEGTSNPNLYWYRQAAGRGLQLLFYSVGIGQISSEVPQNLSASRPQDRQFILSSKKLLLSDSGFYLCAWSLELGGSYEQYFGPGTRLTVT.

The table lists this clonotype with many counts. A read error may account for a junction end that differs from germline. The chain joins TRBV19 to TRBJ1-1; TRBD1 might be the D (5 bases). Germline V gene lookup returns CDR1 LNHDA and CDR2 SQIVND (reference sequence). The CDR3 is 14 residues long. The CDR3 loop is CASSIRGANTEVFF. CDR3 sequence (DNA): TGTGCCAGCAGTATAAGGGGTGCAAACACAGAAGTCTTCTTT.

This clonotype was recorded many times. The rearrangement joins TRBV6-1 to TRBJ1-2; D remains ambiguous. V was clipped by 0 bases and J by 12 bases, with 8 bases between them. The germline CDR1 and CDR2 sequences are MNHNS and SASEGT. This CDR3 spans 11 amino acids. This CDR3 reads CASSEAVSNTF. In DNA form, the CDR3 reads TGTGCCAGCAGTGAAGCCGTCTCTAACACCTTC.

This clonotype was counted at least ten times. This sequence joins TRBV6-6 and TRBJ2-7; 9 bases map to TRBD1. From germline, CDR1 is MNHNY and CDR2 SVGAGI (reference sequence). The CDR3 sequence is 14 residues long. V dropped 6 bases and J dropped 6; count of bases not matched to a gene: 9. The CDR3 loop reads CASSPGTGMSEQYF. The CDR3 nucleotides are TGTGCCAGCAGCCCCGGGACAGGGATGAGCGAGCAGTACTTC.

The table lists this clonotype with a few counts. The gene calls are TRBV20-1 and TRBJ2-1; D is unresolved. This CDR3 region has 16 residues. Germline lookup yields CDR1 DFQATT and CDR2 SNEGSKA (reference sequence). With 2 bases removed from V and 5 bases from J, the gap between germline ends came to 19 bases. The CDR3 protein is CSARSSSNWKHNEQFF. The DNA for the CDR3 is TGCAGTGCTAGATCCTCCTCTAACTGGAAGCACAATGAGCAGTTCTTC.

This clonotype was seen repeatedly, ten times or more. CDR3 sequence (DNA): TGTGCCAGCACCACGACCGGACTTAGCACAGATACGCAGTATTTT. It encodes CASTTTGLSTDTQYF. The V call is TRBV27, the J call TRBJ2-3; D may be TRBD2 (5 bases). The CDR3 loop spans 15 amino acids. The ends were cut back, 7 bases at V and 0 bases at J, with 14 bases in the middle. Germline V gives CDR1 MNHEY, CDR2 SMNVEV (reference sequence).

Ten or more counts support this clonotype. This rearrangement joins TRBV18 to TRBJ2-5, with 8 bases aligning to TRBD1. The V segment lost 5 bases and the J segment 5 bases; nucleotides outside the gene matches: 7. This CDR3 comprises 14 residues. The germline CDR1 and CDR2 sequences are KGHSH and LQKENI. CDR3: CASSSRTGKETQYF. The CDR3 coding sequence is TGTGCCAGCTCATCCCGGACAGGGAAGGAGACCCAGTACTTC.

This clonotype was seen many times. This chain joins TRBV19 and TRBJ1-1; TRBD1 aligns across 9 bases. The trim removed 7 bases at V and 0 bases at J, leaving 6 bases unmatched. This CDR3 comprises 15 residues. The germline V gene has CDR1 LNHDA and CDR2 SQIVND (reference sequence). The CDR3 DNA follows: TGTGCCAGTACCGACAGGGGGAGGCTGAACACTGAAGCTTTCTTT. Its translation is CASTDRGRLNTEAFF.

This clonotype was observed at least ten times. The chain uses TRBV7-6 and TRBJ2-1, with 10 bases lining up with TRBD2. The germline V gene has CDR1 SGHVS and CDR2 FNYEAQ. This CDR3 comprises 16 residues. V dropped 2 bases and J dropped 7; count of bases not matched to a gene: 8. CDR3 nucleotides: TGTGCCAGCAGCTTAATGGCTAGCGGGAGATCGAATGAGCAGTTCTTC. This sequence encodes CASSLMASGRSNEQFF.

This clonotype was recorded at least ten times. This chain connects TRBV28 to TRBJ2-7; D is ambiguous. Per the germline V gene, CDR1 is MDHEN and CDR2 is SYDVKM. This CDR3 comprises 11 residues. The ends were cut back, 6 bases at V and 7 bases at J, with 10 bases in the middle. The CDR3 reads CASSAPVEQYF. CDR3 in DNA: TGTGCCAGCAGCGCCCCGGTAGAGCAGTACTTC.

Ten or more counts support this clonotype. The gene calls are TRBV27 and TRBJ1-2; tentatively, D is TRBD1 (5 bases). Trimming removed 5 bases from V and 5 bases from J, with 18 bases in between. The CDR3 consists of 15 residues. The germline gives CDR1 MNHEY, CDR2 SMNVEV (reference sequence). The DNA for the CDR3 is TGTGCCAGCAGTCCCCTCGGGCAGGGAGTTTATGGCTACACCTTC. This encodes CASSPLGQGVYGYTF.

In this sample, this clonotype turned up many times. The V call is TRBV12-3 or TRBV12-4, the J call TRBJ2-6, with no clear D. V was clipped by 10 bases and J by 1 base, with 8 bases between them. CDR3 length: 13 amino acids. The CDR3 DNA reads TGTGCCACTCGATTTTCTGGGGCCAACGTCCTGACTTTC. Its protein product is CATRFSGANVLTF.